The 13 T cell receptor beta chains presented below share a single source sample, sequenced in a study of T cells in Graves' hyperthyroidism and ophthalmopathy (dated by TCRdb to between 2019 and 2020). Library prep was done by multiplex PCR. Sequenced using an Illumina HiSeq 2000. TCR beta CDR3 regions were amplified from RNA transcripts. A first-round RT-PCR of the TCR CDR3 used the HTBI primer set with the Qiagen OneStep RT-PCR kit. The public reads were quality trimmed at Q25 with fastp and then assembled into clones with MiXCR by TCRdb, keeping productive beta chains. A single entry per CDR3 protein holds the most common genes and DNA from its merged rows. The sample table lists about 350,000 distinct CDR3 sequences, about 15% of them with a count of one. The ten largest clonotypes hold roughly 24% of the sample. Input material: blood. The receptors were sampled from a woman aged 25-40 years with Graves' hyperthyroidism.

This clonotype was seen a handful of times. The rearrangement uses TRBV19 and TRBJ1-5, with a tentative D call TRBD1 (6 bases). The CDR3 contains 14 residues. The germline gives CDR1 LNHDA, CDR2 SQIVND (reference sequence). Trimming left V 6 bases short and J 7 bases short, with 16 bases between. CDR3 nucleotide sequence: TGTGCCAGTAGCACCTCGGGGGGCTGGCAGCCCCAGCATTTT. Amino acid sequence: CASSTSGGWQPQHF.

This clonotype was seen at least ten times. This chain connects TRBV28 to TRBJ1-2; D might be TRBD1 (5 bases). V was trimmed by 2 bases and J by 4 bases, leaving 11 bases between them. Germline lookup yields CDR1 MDHEN and CDR2 SYDVKM. The length of the CDR3 is 14 residues. The CDR3 spells CASSLRQLTYGYTF. In DNA form, the CDR3 reads TGTGCCAGCAGTTTACGACAGCTCACCTATGGCTACACCTTC.

The gene calls are TRBV30 and TRBJ2-1; no definite D call. The CDR3 covers 12 residues. Deletions cut 5 bases from V and 1 base from J, with 6 bases between. Germline V gives CDR1 GTSNPN, CDR2 SVGIG (reference sequence). The CDR3 nucleotides are TGTGCCTGGGCGGATTCCTACAATGAGCAGTTCTTC. Residues: CAWADSYNEQFF.

This clonotype has only a few counts. The rearrangement links TRBV20-1 to TRBJ2-7; unclear D gene. The CDR3 spans 13 residues. Trimming left V 5 bases short and J 5 bases short, with 16 bases between. CDR1 and CDR2 (germline): DFQATT, SNEGSKA (reference sequence). The DNA of the CDR3 is TGCAGTGCTCTAACGCAAACTATTCACGAGCAGTACTTC. Protein sequence: CSALTQTIHEQYF.

This clonotype was detected once. This could be a read error, since a much larger clone is one nucleotide away. The chain employs TRBV2 and TRBJ2-5, with 9 bases identical to TRBD2. Looked up from germline, CDR1 is SNHLY and CDR2 is FYNNEI. The CDR3 length is 14 residues. Here the CDR3 DNA reads TGTGTCAGCAATGGCGGGAGGGCCACGGAGACCCAGTACTTC. This codes for CVSNGGRATETQYF.

This clonotype was seen many times. The chain links TRBV7-6 to TRBJ2-1; D gene unclear. V dropped 2 bases and J dropped 6 bases, with 11 bases sitting between them. CDR3 length equals 14 residues. The germline V gene encodes CDR1 SGHVS and CDR2 FNYEAQ. CDR3 nucleotides: TGTGCCAGCAGCTTACCCGGAAAGGGCAATGAGCAGTTCTTC. Translating it yields CASSLPGKGNEQFF.

This chain's CDR3 is CASRKLGAGELFF. The CDR3 DNA follows: TGTGCCAGCAGGAAGCTGGGGGCCGGGGAGCTGTTTTTT. The V gene is TRBV11-2, the J gene TRBJ2-2; the D call may be TRBD1 or TRBD2 (5 bases each). The CDR3 runs 13 residues. V lost 6 bases, J lost 6 bases, and 11 bases lay in between. Germline V gene lookup returns CDR1 SGHAT and CDR2 FQNNGV.

This clonotype was observed many times. The chain uses TRBV28 and TRBJ1-5; perhaps TRBD1 as D (5 bases). Trimming removed 6 bases at V and 5 bases at J, with 17 bases between. Germline CDR1 and CDR2: MDHEN and SYDVKM. The CDR3 contains 15 residues. CDR3 DNA: TGTGCCAGCAGCCCCCCCTTTCAGGGTGATCAGCCCCAGCATTTT. Protein sequence: CASSPPFQGDQPQHF.

For the CDR3, the DNA is TGTGCCAGCAGTGAGGGGCCATCTACCTACAATGAGCAGTTCTTC. Translated: CASSEGPSTYNEQFF. The chain has TRBV2 and TRBJ2-1, with D possibly matching TRBD1 (5 bases). The CDR3 covers 15 residues. The V end lost 3 bases, the J end lost 2 bases, and 11 bases lay between the germline ends. Germline-derived CDR1 and CDR2 are SNHLY and FYNNEI.

This clonotype was seen at least ten times. This chain uses TRBV7-3 with TRBJ1-2, with D perhaps matching TRBD1 (5 bases). CDR1 and CDR2 from the germline V gene are SGHTA and FQGTGA. Trimming took 0 bases from V and 5 from J, leaving 7 bases between them. The CDR3 consists of 13 residues. The CDR3 nucleotides are TGTGCCAGCAGCTTAACCAGGGATTATGGCTACACCTTC. It specifies CASSLTRDYGYTF.

The sample holds many counts of this clonotype. The V call is TRBV20-1, the J call TRBJ2-2; the D is unclear. This CDR3 spans 12 amino acids. The germline CDR1 and CDR2 sequences are DFQATT and SNEGSKA (reference sequence). Trimming pared 2 bases from V and 5 bases from J, leaving 6 bases between. CDR3 DNA: TGCAGTGCTAGAAAGGATACCGGGGAGCTGTTTTTT. Its translation: CSARKDTGELFF.

At least ten counts were recorded for this clonotype. The chain employs TRBV6-2 or TRBV6-3 and TRBJ2-7; 7 bases match TRBD1. The germline CDR1 and CDR2 sequences are MNHEY and SVGEGT. This CDR3 region has 12 residues. V lost 5 bases to trimming and J lost 5 bases; unmatched junction nucleotides: 3. The CDR3 DNA reads as TGTGCCAGCAGTGTCCAGGGGGACGAGCAGTACTTC. Protein product: CASSVQGDEQYF.

This clonotype has just a few counts. The chain employs TRBV5-4 and TRBJ2-2, with a weak D call TRBD2 (6 bases). CDR1 is SGHNT and CDR2 is YYREEE in the germline V gene (reference sequence). Between the trimmed V and J ends, which lost 1 base and 5 bases, there was a span of 15 bases. The CDR3 spans 16 residues. This CDR3 is CASSLFRREPTGELFF. CDR3 bases: TGTGCCAGCAGCTTGTTTCGTCGGGAGCCGACCGGGGAGCTGTTTTTT. The variable domain in full, completed from reference TRBV5-4 and TRBJ2-2, reads ETGVTQSPTHLIKTRGQQVTLRCSSQSGHNTVSWYQQALGQGPQFIFQYYREEENGRGNFPPRFSGLQFPNYSSELNVNALELDDSALYLCASSLFRREPTGELFFGEGSRLTVL.